A selection of T cell receptor beta chains follows, all from one sample in a study of prognosis after radiotherapy for stage I lung cancer. TCRdb recomputed calls from the multiplex PCR reads with MiXCR, one row per CDR3 protein. The sample yields roughly 12,000 distinct CDR3 sequences, 43% seen once. This specimen consisted of PBMCs, obtained before or after stereotactic body radiation therapy (not recorded which). These receptors originate from a donor over 45 with non-small cell lung cancer. Both conserved end residues are part of each CDR3. The order of the fields is J gene, V gene, clone size, D gene, CDR3 protein, CDR3 DNA. D genes are given only for firm matches. Where a row states a size, it is once, few, many or the class of an expanded clone; other rows omit it.

>TRBJ2-3|TRBV6-2/TRBV6-3|.|.
CASSYRTLADTQYF
TGTGCCAGCAGTTACAGGACATTGGCAGATACGCAGTATTTT
>TRBJ2-3|TRBV5-6|many|.
CASSLQGGSTDTQYF
TGTGCCAGCAGCTTGCAGGGGGGAAGCACAGATACGCAGTATTTT
>TRBJ2-1|TRBV24-1|.|.
CATSDLPVKKQFF
TGTGCCACCAGTGATTTGCCCGTTAAGAAGCAGTTCTTC
>TRBJ1-1|TRBV5-1|many|.
CASSRIKGGNTEAFF
TGCGCCAGCAGCCGGATTAAAGGGGGGAACACTGAAGCTTTCTTT
>TRBJ2-7|TRBV29-1|many|.
CSAAGQTYEQYF
TGCAGCGCTGCGGGACAGACCTACGAGCAGTACTTC
>TRBJ2-3|TRBV6-2/TRBV6-3|.|TRBD2
CASISSIFSGGDTDTQYF
TGTGCCAGCATTTCATCCATCTTCAGCGGGGGGGACACAGATACGCAGTATTTT
>TRBJ2-2|TRBV6-1|.|.
CASRRGSNTGELFF
TGTGCCAGCAGAAGGGGGTCGAACACCGGGGAGCTGTTTTTT
>TRBJ1-6|TRBV24-1|medium-sized|TRBD1
CATSDFQVGQGDNSPLHF
TGTGCCACCAGTGATTTTCAAGTCGGACAGGGCGATAATTCACCCCTCCACTTT
>TRBJ1-1|TRBV12-3/TRBV12-4|many|TRBD1
CASSPTGRVGTEAFF
TGTGCCAGCAGCCCGACAGGGAGAGTAGGCACTGAAGCTTTCTTT
>TRBJ2-2|TRBV6-2/TRBV6-3|.|.
CAIRTGLYTVELFF
TGTGCCATCAGAACGGGACTCTACACCGTGGAGCTGTTTTTT
>TRBJ2-5|TRBV18|.|.
CASSPQMCFETQYF
TGTGCCAGCTCACCCCAGATGTGTTTCGAGACCCAGTACTTC
>TRBJ1-2|TRBV28|.|.
CTSSLGGVNYGYTF
TGTACCAGCAGTTTGGGGGGCGTTAACTATGGCTACACCTTC
>TRBJ2-1|TRBV18|.|TRBD2
CASSLTALAGSNEQFF
TGTGCCAGCTCACTTACCGCACTAGCGGGAAGTAATGAGCAGTTCTTC
>TRBJ1-5|TRBV6-2/TRBV6-3|.|.
CASGYEFGQPQHF
TGTGCCAGCGGTTACGAATTTGGACAGCCCCAGCATTTT
>TRBJ2-1|TRBV7-2|many|.
CASSPTPSSYNEQFF
TGTGCCAGCAGCCCGACTCCTTCTTCTTACAATGAGCAGTTCTTC
>TRBJ1-3|TRBV9|.|.
CASSVDPGVNTIYF
TGTGCCAGCAGCGTAGATCCTGGGGTAAACACCATATATTTT
>TRBJ2-3|TRBV7-3|medium-sized|TRBD2
CASSLGAEASGGTDTQYF
TGTGCCAGCAGCTTAGGGGCGGAGGCTAGCGGGGGAACAGATACGCAGTATTTT
>TRBJ2-2|TRBV9|many|TRBD2
CASSVSGGRGTGELFF
TGTGCCAGCAGCGTATCGGGGGGGCGAGGGACCGGGGAGCTGTTTTTT
>TRBJ1-2|TRBV5-1|.|.
CANSVTISRNVYYGYTF
TGCGCCAACAGCGTTACCATAAGTCGTAATGTCTACTATGGCTACACCTTC
>TRBJ1-2|TRBV27|.|TRBD1
CASRGDRNYGYTF
TGTGCCAGCAGGGGGGACAGGAATTATGGCTACACCTTC
>TRBJ2-1|TRBV6-1|.|TRBD2
CASSRTSGGNEQFF
TGTGCCAGCAGTCGGACTAGCGGGGGGAATGAGCAGTTCTTC
>TRBJ2-7|TRBV18|.|.
CASSPQGGLSSYEPYF
TGTGCCAGCTCACCCCAGGGGGGCCTATCGTCCTACGAGCCGTACTTC
>TRBJ2-5|TRBV5-6|many|.
CASSLVAEQETQYF
TGTGCCAGCAGCTTGGTGGCCGAACAAGAGACCCAGTACTTC
>TRBJ1-2|TRBV12-3/TRBV12-4|.|.
CASSVDSYGVYTF
TGTGCCAGCAGTGTCGACAGTTATGGTGTCTACACCTTT
>TRBJ2-1|TRBV11-3|many|.
CASSLGLSETTGNEQFF
TGTGCCAGCAGCTTAGGGTTATCCGAGACCACGGGCAATGAGCAGTTCTTC
>TRBJ1-5|TRBV6-9|.|.
CASSYGAAQPQHF
TGTGCCAGCAGTTACGGGGCGGCGCAGCCCCAGCATTTT
>TRBJ1-2|TRBV28|medium-sized|.
CASSSGTQGYYYGYTF
TGTGCCAGCAGTTCGGGAACACAGGGTTACTACTATGGCTACACCTTC
>TRBJ1-3|TRBV12-3/TRBV12-4|many|.
CASRLAGIGDTIYF
TGTGCCAGCAGACTGGCTGGGATAGGGGACACCATATATTTT
>TRBJ1-1|TRBV7-9|few|TRBD1
CASGPTGVNTEAFF
TGTGCCAGCGGTCCAACAGGGGTGAACACTGAAGCTTTCTTT
>TRBJ1-3|TRBV11-3|once|.
CASSLRSSPGNTIYF
TGTGCCAGCAGCTTAAGATCTAGTCCTGGAAACACCATATATTTT
>TRBJ2-7|TRBV6-1|.|.
CASIFSESMYEQYF
TGTGCCAGCATCTTTTCTGAATCGATGTACGAGCAGTACTTC
>TRBJ2-3|TRBV5-1|many|TRBD1
CASSWGTGKADTQYF
TGCGCCAGCAGCTGGGGGACAGGGAAGGCAGATACGCAGTATTTT
>TRBJ2-7|TRBV6-1|once|.
CASGTYEQYF
TGTGCCAGTGGCACCTACGAGCAGTACTTC
>TRBJ2-7|TRBV15|.|TRBD1
CATSRTGGSEQYF
TGTGCCACCAGCAGGACAGGGGGCAGCGAGCAGTACTTC
>TRBJ2-1|TRBV5-1|.|.
CARSGGLSGLYNEQFF
TGCGCCCGCAGCGGAGGACTATCGGGACTCTACAATGAGCAGTTCTTC
>TRBJ1-2|TRBV27|.|TRBD1
CASSLYRGDGYTF
TGTGCCAGCAGTTTGTACAGGGGTGATGGCTACACCTTC
>TRBJ1-1|TRBV15|.|TRBD1
CATSRQGVKGTEAFF
TGTGCCACCAGCAGACAGGGGGTAAAGGGGACTGAAGCTTTCTTT
>TRBJ2-1|TRBV6-1|many|.
CASTKIGEGGPIAQFF
TGTGCCAGCACTAAAATTGGCGAGGGGGGGCCGATCGCGCAGTTCTTC